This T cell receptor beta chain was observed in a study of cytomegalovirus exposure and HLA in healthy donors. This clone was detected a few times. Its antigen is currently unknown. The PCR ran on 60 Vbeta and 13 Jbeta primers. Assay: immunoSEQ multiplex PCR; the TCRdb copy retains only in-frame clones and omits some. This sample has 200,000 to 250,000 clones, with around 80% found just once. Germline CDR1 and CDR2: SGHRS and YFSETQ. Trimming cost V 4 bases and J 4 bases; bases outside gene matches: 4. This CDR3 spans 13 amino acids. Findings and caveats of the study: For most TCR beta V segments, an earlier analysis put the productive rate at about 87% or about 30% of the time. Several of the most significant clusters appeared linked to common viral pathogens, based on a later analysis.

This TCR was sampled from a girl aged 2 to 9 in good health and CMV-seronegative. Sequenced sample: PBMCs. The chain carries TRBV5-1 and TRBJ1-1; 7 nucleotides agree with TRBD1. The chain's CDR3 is CASSMTGLTEAFF. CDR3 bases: TGCGCCAGCAGCATGACAGGGCTCACTGAAGCTTTCTTT.